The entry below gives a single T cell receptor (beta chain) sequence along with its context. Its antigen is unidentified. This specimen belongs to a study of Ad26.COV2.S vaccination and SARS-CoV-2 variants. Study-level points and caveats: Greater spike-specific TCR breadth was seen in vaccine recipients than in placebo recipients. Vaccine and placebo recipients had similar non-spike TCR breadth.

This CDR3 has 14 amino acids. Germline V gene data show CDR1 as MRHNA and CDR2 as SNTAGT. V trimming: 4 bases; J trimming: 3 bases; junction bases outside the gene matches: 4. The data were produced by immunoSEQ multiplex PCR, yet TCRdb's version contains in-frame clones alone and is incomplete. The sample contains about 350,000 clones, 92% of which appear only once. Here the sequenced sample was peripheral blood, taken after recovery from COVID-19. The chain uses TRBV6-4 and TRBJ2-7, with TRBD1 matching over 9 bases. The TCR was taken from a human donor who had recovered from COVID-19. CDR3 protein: CASSAGQGFYEQYF. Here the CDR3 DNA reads TGTGCCAGCAGTGCGGGACAGGGTTTCTACGAGCAGTACTTC.